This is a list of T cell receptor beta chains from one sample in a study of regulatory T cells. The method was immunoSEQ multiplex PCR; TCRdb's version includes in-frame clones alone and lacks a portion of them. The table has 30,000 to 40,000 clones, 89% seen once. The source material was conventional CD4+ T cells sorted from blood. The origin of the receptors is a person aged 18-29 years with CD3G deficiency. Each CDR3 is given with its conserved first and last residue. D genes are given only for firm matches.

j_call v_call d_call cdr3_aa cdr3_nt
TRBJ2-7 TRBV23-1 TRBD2 CASSQSPPLAGDAPVEYEQYF TGCGCCAGCAGTCAATCCCCCCCTCTAGCGGGAGATGCCCCCGTCGAATACGAGCAGTACTTC
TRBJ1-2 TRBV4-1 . CASSQPEEAPRF TGCGCCAGCAGCCAGCCAGAGGAAGCACCACGCTTC
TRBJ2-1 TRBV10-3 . CAISENSVGQFF TGTGCCATCAGTGAGAATTCTGTAGGGCAGTTCTTC
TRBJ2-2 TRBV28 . CASSLAGPGELFF TGTGCCAGCAGTTTAGCAGGGCCCGGGGAGCTGTTTTTT
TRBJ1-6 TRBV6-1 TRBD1 CASRDRGNSPLHF TGTGCCAGCAGGGACAGGGGCAATTCACCCCTCCACTTT
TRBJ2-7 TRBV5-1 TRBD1 CASSLEGAGNEQYF TGCGCCAGCAGCTTGGAGGGGGCTGGAAACGAGCAGTACTTC
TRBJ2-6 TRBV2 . CASRAGANVLTF TGTGCCAGCAGAGCTGGGGCCAACGTCCTGACTTTC
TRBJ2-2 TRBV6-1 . CASRDGSPNTGELFF TGTGCCAGCAGGGACGGCTCGCCGAACACCGGGGAGCTGTTTTTT
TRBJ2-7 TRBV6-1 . CASSEGWYEQYF TGTGCCAGCAGTGAAGGTTGGTACGAGCAGTACTTC
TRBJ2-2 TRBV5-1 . CASSPKGNTGELFF TGCGCCAGCAGCCCGAAAGGAAACACCGGGGAGCTGTTTTTT
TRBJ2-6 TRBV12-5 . CASGVEGWANVLTF TGTGCTAGTGGTGTGGAGGGGTGGGCCAACGTCCTGACTTTC